This T cell receptor beta chain was captured in a study of vaccination and CD4 T cells after COVID-19. Turning to this clonotype: Its target is unknown.

TCRdb ran MiXCR on the PCR reads and lists one entry per CDR3 protein. The sample includes some 27,000 distinct CDR3 sequences, approximately 51% of them seen just once. The CDR3 consists of 14 residues. V dropped 1 base and J dropped 5 bases, with 12 bases sitting between them. From germline, CDR1 is SEHNR and CDR2 FQNEAQ (reference sequence). Time point given: late sampling 161 to 241 days after vaccination in three convalescent patients. Study results and caveats: The study found that a median approximately 86% of reactive clones in convalescent patients appeared only post-vaccination. Early post-infection timepoints were missing, and relatively few convalescent patients were studied.

This chain uses TRBV7-9 with TRBJ2-7, with D possibly being TRBD2 (6 bases). This TCR was recovered from a human donor who had recovered from COVID-19. The source was CD4+ T cells from blood, collected about 7 months after SARS-CoV-2 vaccination. This CDR3 reads CASSLEGGAHEQYF. CDR3 bases: TGTGCCAGCAGCTTAGAAGGCGGGGCCCACGAGCAGTACTTC.